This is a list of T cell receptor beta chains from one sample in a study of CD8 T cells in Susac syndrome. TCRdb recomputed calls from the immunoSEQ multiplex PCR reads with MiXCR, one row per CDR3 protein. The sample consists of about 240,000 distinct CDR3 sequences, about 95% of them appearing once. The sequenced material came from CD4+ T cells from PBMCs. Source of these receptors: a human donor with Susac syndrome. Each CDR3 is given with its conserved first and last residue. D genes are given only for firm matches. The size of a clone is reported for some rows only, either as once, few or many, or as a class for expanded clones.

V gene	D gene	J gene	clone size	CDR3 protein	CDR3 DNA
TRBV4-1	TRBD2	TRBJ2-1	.	CASSRGRGGSYNEQFF	TGCGCCAGCAGCCGCGGGAGGGGGGGATCCTACAATGAGCAGTTCTTC
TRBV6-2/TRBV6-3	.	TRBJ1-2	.	CASRPDRNYGYTF	TGTGCCAGCAGGCCCGACAGGAACTATGGCTACACCTTC
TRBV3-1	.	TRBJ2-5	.	CASSQVRARRETQYF	TGTGCCAGCAGCCAAGTCCGGGCAAGGCGAGAGACCCAGTACTTC
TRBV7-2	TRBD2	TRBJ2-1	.	CASSSTGTSSFRNEQFF	TGTGCCAGCAGCTCCACCGGGACTAGCTCATTTCGGAATGAGCAGTTCTTC
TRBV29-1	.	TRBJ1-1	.	CSALLLTDNTEAFF	TGCAGCGCTCTATTGCTGACGGATAACACTGAAGCTTTCTTT
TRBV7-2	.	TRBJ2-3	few	CASSPYTDTQYF	TGTGCCAGCTCACCCTACACAGATACGCAGTATTTT
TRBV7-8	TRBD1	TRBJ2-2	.	CASSLRQGGNGELFF	TGTGCCAGCAGCTTGAGACAGGGGGGTAACGGGGAGCTGTTTTTT
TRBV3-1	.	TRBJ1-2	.	CASSQVYYYGYTF	TGTGCCAGCAGCCAGGTTTACTACTATGGCTACACCTTC
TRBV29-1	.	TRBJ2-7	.	CSVEDPSSYEQYF	TGCAGCGTTGAAGATCCCTCGTCCTACGAGCAGTACTTC
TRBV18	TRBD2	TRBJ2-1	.	CASSPPPGLAGNGAYNEQFF	TGTGCCAGCTCACCGCCTCCGGGACTAGCGGGAAATGGGGCCTACAATGAGCAGTTCTTC
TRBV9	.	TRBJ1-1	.	CASSAVQGNTEAFF	TGTGCCAGCAGCGCCGTCCAGGGGAACACTGAAGCTTTCTTT
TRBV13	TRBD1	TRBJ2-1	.	CASSSDRANEQFF	TGTGCCAGCAGCTCCGACAGGGCTAATGAGCAGTTCTTC
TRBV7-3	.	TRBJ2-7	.	CASSLMQGSEQYF	TGTGCCAGCAGCTTAATGCAAGGGTCCGAGCAGTACTTC
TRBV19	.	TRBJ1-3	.	CASSMIGNTIYF	TGTGCCAGTAGTATGATTGGAAACACCATATATTTT
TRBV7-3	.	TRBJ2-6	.	CASSSNPGANVLTF	TGTGCCAGCAGCTCTAATCCTGGGGCCAACGTCCTGACTTTC
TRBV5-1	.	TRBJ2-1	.	CASSPDGTYYNEQFF	TGCGCCAGCAGCCCTGACGGTACTTACTACAATGAGCAGTTCTTC
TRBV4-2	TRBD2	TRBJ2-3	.	CASSQTVAGGRGDTQYF	TGTGCCAGCAGCCAAACAGTAGCGGGAGGGCGTGGAGATACGCAGTATTTT
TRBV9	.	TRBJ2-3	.	CASSRDRQDTQYF	TGTGCCAGCAGCCGTGACAGGCAGGATACGCAGTATTTT
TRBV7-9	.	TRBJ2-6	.	CASSSPGTAWEGANVLTF	TGTGCCAGCAGCTCCCCCGGGACTGCCTGGGAGGGGGCCAACGTCCTGACTTTC
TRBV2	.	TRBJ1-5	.	CASSENRGGNQPQHF	TGTGCCAGCAGTGAAAATAGAGGAGGCAATCAGCCCCAGCATTTT
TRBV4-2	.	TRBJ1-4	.	CASSQERGTPPLFF	TGTGCCAGCAGCCAAGAACGGGGGACGCCTCCACTGTTTTTT
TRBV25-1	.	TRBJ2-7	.	CASSSHGTQSSYEQYF	TGTGCCAGCAGTAGTCACGGGACCCAGAGCTCCTACGAGCAGTACTTC
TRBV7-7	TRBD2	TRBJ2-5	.	CASSLTLAGTLQETQYF	TGTGCTAGCAGCTTAACACTAGCGGGCACCCTACAAGAGACCCAGTACTTC
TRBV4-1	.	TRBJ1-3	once	CASSQDAGNTIYF	TGCGCCAGCAGCCAAGATGCAGGAAACACCATATATTTT
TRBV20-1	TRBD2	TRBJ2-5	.	CSARPREWVETQYF	TGCAGTGCTCGGCCGCGGGAGTGGGTAGAGACCCAGTACTTC
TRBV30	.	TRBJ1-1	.	CAWSIGAANTEAFF	TGTGCCTGGAGTATTGGGGCAGCGAACACTGAAGCTTTCTTT
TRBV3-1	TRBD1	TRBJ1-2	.	CASSPHRDRDSKGYTF	TGTGCCAGCAGCCCGCACCGGGACAGGGACTCTAAGGGCTACACCTTC
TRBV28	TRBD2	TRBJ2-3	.	CASSRASGISTDTQYF	TGTGCCAGCTCAAGGGCTAGCGGGATTAGCACAGATACGCAGTATTTT
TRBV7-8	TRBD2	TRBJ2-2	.	CASSRIPSSGSTPGELFF	TGTGCCAGCAGCCGCATCCCATCTAGCGGGAGCACCCCCGGGGAGCTGTTTTTT
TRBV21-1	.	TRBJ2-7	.	CASSKRAGQLNSYEQYF	TGTGCCAGCAGCAAAAGGGCGGGTCAACTCAACTCCTACGAGCAGTACTTC
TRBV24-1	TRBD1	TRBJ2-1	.	CATSDSTRTGPFF	TGTGCCACCAGTGATTCGACCCGGACAGGGCCGTTCTTC
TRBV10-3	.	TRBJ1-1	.	CATARELNTEAFF	TGTGCCACCGCGAGGGAACTGAACACTGAAGCTTTCTTT
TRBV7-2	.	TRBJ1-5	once	CASSLMRGQPQHF	TGTGCCAGCAGCTTAATGAGGGGTCAGCCCCAGCATTTT
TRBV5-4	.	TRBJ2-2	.	CASSQDSHTGELFF	TGTGCCAGCAGCCAGGACAGCCACACCGGGGAGCTGTTTTTT
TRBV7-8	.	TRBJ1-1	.	CASSPNTNTEAFF	TGTGCCAGCAGCCCCAATACGAACACTGAAGCTTTCTTT
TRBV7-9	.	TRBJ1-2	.	CASSLEQGYGYTF	TGTGCCAGCAGCTTAGAACAGGGATATGGCTACACCTTC
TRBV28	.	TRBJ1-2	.	CASSFQGGNYGYTF	TGTGCCAGCAGTTTTCAGGGCGGTAACTATGGCTACACCTTC
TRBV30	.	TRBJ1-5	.	CAWMSGAEGNQPQHF	TGTGCCTGGATGTCTGGGGCAGAGGGCAATCAGCCCCAGCATTTT
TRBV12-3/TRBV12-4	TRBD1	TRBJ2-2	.	CASSLVQGPHTGELFF	TGTGCCAGCAGTTTAGTACAGGGGCCACACACCGGGGAGCTGTTTTTT
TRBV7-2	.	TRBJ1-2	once	CARRDRNYGYTF	TGTGCCAGACGAGACAGAAACTATGGCTACACCTTC
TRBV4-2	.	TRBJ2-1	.	CASSQEHRAYNEQFF	TGTGCCAGCAGCCAAGAGCATCGGGCCTACAATGAGCAGTTCTTC
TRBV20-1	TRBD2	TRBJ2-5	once	CSAGPFGTAGEETQYF	TGCAGTGCAGGTCCGTTTGGGACGGCGGGGGAAGAGACCCAGTACTTC
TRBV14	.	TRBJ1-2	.	CASSWGGAGYTF	TGTGCCAGCAGTTGGGGGGGCGCTGGCTACACCTTC
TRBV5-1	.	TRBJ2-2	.	CASNNGDRIVTGELFF	TGCGCCAGCAACAACGGAGACAGGATCGTCACCGGGGAGCTGTTTTTT
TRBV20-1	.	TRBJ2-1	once	CSARAGTPSYNEQFF	TGCAGTGCTAGGGCGGGGACACCTTCCTACAATGAGCAGTTCTTC
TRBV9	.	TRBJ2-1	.	CASSVGERFNEQFF	TGTGCCAGCAGCGTAGGGGAGAGGTTCAATGAGCAGTTCTTC
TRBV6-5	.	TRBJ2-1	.	CASSYIGHDEQFF	TGTGCCAGCAGTTACATTGGACACGATGAGCAGTTCTTC
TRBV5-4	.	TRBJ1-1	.	CASSPSGQTNTEAFF	TGTGCCAGCAGCCCAAGCGGACAGACGAACACTGAAGCTTTCTTT
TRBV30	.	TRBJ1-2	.	CAWSPRARDYGYTF	TGTGCCTGGAGTCCACGGGCGAGGGACTATGGCTACACCTTC
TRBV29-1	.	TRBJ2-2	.	CSVGGTWDGELFF	TGCAGCGTTGGAGGGACGTGGGACGGGGAGCTGTTTTTT
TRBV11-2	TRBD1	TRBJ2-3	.	CASSFSGTGTDTQYF	TGTGCCAGCAGCTTTTCCGGGACAGGGACAGATACGCAGTATTTT
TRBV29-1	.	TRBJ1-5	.	CSAANVRDIGNQPQHF	TGCAGCGCCGCCAATGTTCGGGACATAGGCAATCAGCCCCAGCATTTT
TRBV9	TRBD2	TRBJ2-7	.	CASSPGRASPYEQYF	TGTGCCAGCAGCCCCGGGAGGGCCTCTCCCTACGAGCAGTACTTC
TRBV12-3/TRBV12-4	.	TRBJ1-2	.	CASSPRTHYGYTF	TGTGCCAGCAGTCCACGGACTCACTATGGCTACACCTTC
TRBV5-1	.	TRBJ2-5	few	CASSLGGTKETQYF	TGCGCCAGCAGCTTGGGTGGTACAAAAGAGACCCAGTACTTC